This T cell receptor beta chain was retrieved from a study of shared clonotypes between healthy human individuals. At the level of the study: The donor pool was made up of a couple of women and three men aged 18 to 49.

As regards this clone: Its antigen is unknown. Other DNA sequences of this sample code for an identical CDR3.

Findings and limits, study-wide: Generally, naive subsets came out with larger estimated richness than memory subsets.

Genomic DNA (from each subset) was split evenly across several immunoSEQ plates. This table comes from immunoSEQ multiplex PCR, and its TCRdb copy is limited to in-frame clones, with some not included. The sample comprises about 2.4 million clones, 93% of which are singletons, and around 0.4% rests with the top ten. Sequencing input: naive CD4+ T cells from PBMCs. The subset here: CD45RA+ positively selected. The TCR was taken from a man younger than 35 in good health. Some clones in this sample may be carry-over from other donors' samples.

CDR3 residues: CASSLLTGGNTGELFF. DNA for the CDR3: TGCGCCAGCAGCTTGTTGACAGGGGGTAACACCGGGGAGCTGTTTTTT. V and J are TRBV5-1 and TRBJ2-2, with 9 bases lining up with TRBD1. Germline trimming cut 1 base from V and 2 bases from J; bases unmatched to any gene: 3. This CDR3 has 16 residues. Per germline, CDR1 SGHRS and CDR2 YFSETQ.